A single sample gave rise to the 19 T cell receptor beta chains below, sequenced in a study of blood T cells in healthy people across ages. The use of a sample-barcoded 5' primer and a J-beta primer mix characterized a second PCR of roughly 6 to 11 cycles. TCRdb fed the 5' RACE reads into MiXCR, producing one record per CDR3 protein. This table has hundreds of thousands of distinct CDR3 sequences, about 28% appearing once. Specimen: blood. The receptors derive from a woman older than 75 in good health.

This clonotype was recorded a few times. V is TRBV3-1 and J is TRBJ1-1, with D maybe TRBD1 (5 bases). The V end lost 1 base, the J end lost 2 bases, and 8 bases lay between the germline ends. The CDR3 consists of 14 residues. Germline values: CDR1 LGHDT, CDR2 YNNKEL (reference sequence). CDR3 in amino acids: CASSQVQGNTEAFF. For the CDR3, the DNA is TGTGCCAGCAGCCAAGTCCAGGGAAACACTGAAGCTTTCTTT.

The chain links TRBV5-1 to TRBJ2-5; tentative D call: TRBD1 (5 bases). Germline CDR1 is SGHRS and CDR2 is YFSETQ. This CDR3 contains 13 residues. The V end lost 3 bases, the J end lost 5 bases, and 11 bases lay between the germline ends. The CDR3 region has the DNA TGCGCCAGCAGCTCGCAGGGTGAGGAGACCCAGTACTTC. This translates into CASSSQGEETQYF.

This clonotype was seen at least ten times. This chain joins TRBV27 and TRBJ1-2; a possible D gene is TRBD1 (5 bases). The CDR3 loop spans 14 amino acids. CDR1 MNHEY and CDR2 SMNVEV come from the germline V gene (reference sequence). Trimming left V 7 bases short and J 3 bases short, with 15 bases between. This chain's CDR3 is CASTPRRGDYGYTF. In DNA form, the CDR3 reads TGTGCCAGCACTCCCCGGAGAGGGGACTATGGCTACACCTTC.

V and J are TRBV2 and TRBJ2-1; 9 bases match TRBD2. Germline V gene data show CDR1 as SNHLY and CDR2 as FYNNEI. V was pared by 0 bases and J by 7 bases, with 4 bases of the junction left unmatched. The CDR3 has 15 amino acids. The CDR3 region is CASSEARGGANEQFF. CDR3 DNA sequence: TGTGCCAGCAGTGAAGCGCGGGGGGGGGCGAATGAGCAGTTCTTC.

V and J are TRBV20-1 and TRBJ2-5; 7 nucleotides match TRBD1. Germline CDR1 DFQATT, CDR2 SNEGSKA (reference sequence). The V segment lost 1 base and the J segment 4 bases; nucleotides outside the gene matches: 12. CDR3 length: 16 residues. CDR3 coding DNA: TGCAGTGCTAGAGTGGAACAGGGGATCAGGAGAGAGACCCAGTACTTC. It encodes CSARVEQGIRRETQYF.

This clonotype came up many times. The chain joins TRBV6-5 to TRBJ1-2; D might be TRBD1 (6 bases). V lost 0 bases and J lost 7, with 12 bases in between. The CDR3 is 14 amino acids. In germline, CDR1 is MNHEY, CDR2 SVGAGI. The DNA for the CDR3 is TGTGCCAGCAGTTACTCTCCCGGGACAACTGGCTACACCTTC. As protein: CASSYSPGTTGYTF.

The chain recombines TRBV7-9 with TRBJ2-2, with D maybe TRBD1 (8 bases). V lost 3 bases, J lost 3 bases, and 14 bases lay in between. Per the germline V gene, CDR1 is SEHNR and CDR2 is FQNEAQ (reference sequence). CDR3 size: 16 residues. The DNA for the CDR3 is TGTGCCAGCAGCTTCAGACAGGGGAGGGACACCGGGGAGCTGTTTTTT. It translates to CASSFRQGRDTGELFF.

At least ten counts were recorded for this clonotype. This may be a read error: a much more frequent sequence differs by one nucleotide. The chain links TRBV20-1 to TRBJ2-3; unclear D gene. Germline CDR1 and CDR2: DFQATT and SNEGSKA (reference sequence). V lost 6 bases to trimming and J lost 5 bases, with 21 bases between them. The CDR3 spans 15 residues. The CDR3 is CSAPDLVGKGDTQYF. The CDR3 coding sequence is TGCAGTGCGCCAGATTTGGTGGGAAAGGGAGATACGCAGTATTTT.

This clonotype occurred a few times. A much larger clone lies a single base off, so this may be a read error. The chain has TRBV7-2 and TRBJ2-3; 7 bases line up with TRBD1. V was pared by 4 bases and J by 4 bases, with 14 bases of the junction left unmatched. Germline V gene sequence: CDR1 SGHTA, CDR2 FQGNSA. The CDR3 spans 17 residues. The CDR3 DNA follows: TGTGCCAGCAGCTACCCCCCGACAGGGAGTATCGCAGATACGCAGTATTTT. Translating gives CASSYPPTGSIADTQYF.

This clonotype came up many times. The chain links TRBV2 to TRBJ1-2, with D unclear. Germline V gene data show CDR1 as SNHLY and CDR2 as FYNNEI. Trimming shortened V by 4 bases and J by 5 bases, and 5 bases separated the two germline ends. The CDR3 length is 11 residues. Here the CDR3 reads CASSAHYGYTF. The CDR3 DNA sequence: TGTGCCAGCAGTGCCCATTATGGCTACACCTTC. Combining the CDR3 with reference TRBV2 and TRBJ1-2 gives the whole variable domain EPEVTQTPSHQVTQMGQEVILRCVPISNHLYFYWYRQILGQKVEFLVSFYNNEISEKSEIFDDQFSVERPDGSNFTLKIRSTKLEDSAMYFCASSAHYGYTFGSGTRLTVV.

Concerning this clonotype itself: It may be a read error: a sequence one base away is much more abundant. The CDR3 nucleotides are TGTGCCAGCAGTGATTCGACCGGGGGGCCAGAGACCCAGTACTTC. It yields the protein CASSDSTGGPETQYF. This sequence joins TRBV6-5 and TRBJ2-7, with D possibly matching TRBD2 (7 bases). The DNA end is a closer match to TRBJ2-5, so the J assignment may be wrong. The CDR3 totals 15 residues. Germline-derived CDR1 and CDR2 are MNHEY and SVGAGI.

With regard to this clonotype: A read error may be the cause here, since a much bigger clone is one base away. The chain couples TRBV30 to TRBJ2-2; D is unclear. V was pared by 0 bases and J by 6 bases, with 5 bases between. From germline, CDR1 is GTSNPN and CDR2 SVGIG (reference sequence). The CDR3 has 12 residues. In DNA, the CDR3 is TGTGCCTGGAGTGTGACTGCCGGGGAGCTGTTTTTT. Protein sequence: CAWSVTAGELFF.

This clonotype showed up many times. The chain has TRBV7-9 and TRBJ2-1, with D possibly called TRBD1 or TRBD2 (5 bases each). Trimming took 7 bases from V and 6 from J, leaving 19 bases between them. This CDR3 comprises 15 residues. Germline loops: CDR1 SEHNR, CDR2 FQNEAQ (reference sequence). The CDR3 loop is CASTPEGLVGNEQFF. CDR3 sequence (DNA): TGTGCCAGCACCCCCGAGGGGCTAGTGGGCAATGAGCAGTTCTTC.

This clonotype was observed many times. The chain joins TRBV5-6 to TRBJ2-5, with D perhaps TRBD2 (7 bases). Trimming took off 4 bases at V and 0 bases at J, with 25 bases between the two ends. CDR1 and CDR2 (germline): SGHDT, YYEEEE. The CDR3 is 19 residues long. CDR3 in amino acids: CASSRPGGLTYPYQETQYF. For the CDR3, the DNA is TGTGCCAGCAGCCGTCCCGGGGGGCTGACATACCCGTACCAAGAGACCCAGTACTTC. Complete variable domain (other parts from reference TRBV5-6 and TRBJ2-5): DAGVTQSPTHLIKTRGQQVTLRCSPKSGHDTVSWYQQALGQGPQFIFQYYEEEERQRGNFPDRFSGHQFPNYSSELNVNALLLGDSALYLCASSRPGGLTYPYQETQYFGPGTRLLVL.

This clonotype has a count of ten or more. The chain recombines TRBV21-1 with TRBJ2-7; TRBD1 is taken as the D call from the table, unchecked against the DNA. TRBV21-1 is reported as a pseudogene. There are 15 residues in the CDR3. CDR3 protein: CASSHRQVTYYEQYF. The DNA for the CDR3 is TGTGCCAGCAGCCACCGACAGGTCACTTACTACGAGCAGTACTTC.

Details on this clonotype: The conserved final phenylalanine or tryptophan is absent from the CDR3, which likely points to a read error. The V and J genes are TRBV12-3 or TRBV12-4 and TRBJ2-3; 11 positions match TRBD1. V trimming: 5 bases; J trimming: 4 bases; junction bases outside the gene matches: 5. The CDR3 sequence is 15 residues long. The CDR3 nucleotides read TGTGCCAGCAGTGGGACAGGGGGGCACGCAGATACGCAGTATTCT. Protein sequence: CASSGTGGHADTQYS.

V usage is TRBV18 and J usage is TRBJ2-3; possibly TRBD1 for D (5 bases). Germline CDR1 reads KGHSH; CDR2 reads LQKENI. The CDR3 runs 13 residues. V lost 2 bases to trimming and J lost 6 bases, with 9 bases between them. The CDR3 reads CASSPGNRDTQYF. The CDR3 DNA sequence: TGTGCCAGCTCACCAGGTAACAGGGATACGCAGTATTTT.

This clonotype was seen ten or more times. The chain is built from TRBV6-1 and TRBJ1-1; the D gene is possibly TRBD1 (5 bases). The CDR3 runs to 13 residues. V was pared by 7 bases and J by 1 base, with 10 bases between. CDR1 and CDR2 (germline): MNHNS, SASEGT. As DNA, the CDR3 is TGTGCCAGCACTGCAGGGCCGAACACTGAAGCTTTCTTT. Amino acid sequence: CASTAGPNTEAFF.

This clonotype was recorded many times. J is TRBJ1-1 and V is TRBV7-2; a possible D gene is TRBD1 (5 bases). The CDR3 covers 14 residues. V shed 8 bases and J shed 3 bases, with 16 bases lying between them. Germline V gene sequence: CDR1 SGHTA, CDR2 FQGNSA. The CDR3 sequence is CASGATVVDTEAFF. DNA for the CDR3: TGTGCCAGCGGTGCGACAGTCGTGGACACTGAAGCTTTCTTT.